The 7 T cell receptor beta chains in this list originate from one sample, sequenced in a study of cytomegalovirus exposure and HLA in healthy donors. In the PCR, 60 Vbeta and 13 Jbeta primers were used. This table comes from immunoSEQ multiplex PCR, and its TCRdb copy is limited to in-frame clones, with some not included. In the table there are roughly 150,000 clones, around 83% of which are singletons. The sequenced sample was PBMCs. These receptors all come from a girl aged 2-9 years in good health and CMV-seropositive.

This clone occurred a few times. The J gene is TRBJ1-4, the V gene TRBV2; weak D call: TRBD1 (6 bases). The CDR3 runs to 13 residues. CDR1 is SNHLY, CDR2 FYNNEI, per germline. V was trimmed by 7 bases and J by 6 bases, leaving 12 bases between them. CDR3 sequence reads: CASTQGLYEKLFF. The DNA for the CDR3 is TGTGCCAGCACTCAGGGGCTTTATGAAAAACTGTTTTTT.

The chain is built from TRBV9 and TRBJ1-5; D remains ambiguous. The germline gives CDR1 SGDLS, CDR2 YYNGEE. The CDR3 contains 12 residues. Trimming pared 0 bases from V and 8 bases from J, leaving 6 bases between. This CDR3 is CASSVVQKPQHF. The CDR3 nucleotides are TGTGCCAGCAGCGTAGTGCAGAAGCCCCAGCATTTT.

V is TRBV4-1 and J is TRBJ2-7; D possibly corresponds to TRBD1 (5 bases). V was trimmed by 4 bases and J by 2 bases, leaving 12 bases between them. CDR3 size: 14 residues. Germline-derived CDR1 and CDR2 are MGHRA and YSYEKL. The CDR3 sequence: CASSLQGGPYEQYF. In DNA, the CDR3 is TGCGCCAGCAGCCTCCAGGGTGGACCCTACGAGCAGTACTTC.

The genes are TRBV30 and TRBJ2-5, with TRBD1 matching over 8 bases. The CDR3 contains 13 residues. The ends lost 5 bases at V and 6 bases at J; junction bases unmatched: 8. Germline V gene lookup returns CDR1 GTSNPN and CDR2 SVGIG (reference sequence). The CDR3 DNA reads as TGTGCCTGGTGTACAGGGGGAGATAAGACCCAGTACTTC. Residues: CAWCTGGDKTQYF.

V and J are TRBV27 and TRBJ2-3; D not resolved. Germline CDR1 MNHEY, CDR2 SMNVEV (reference sequence). The CDR3 totals 12 residues. V was trimmed by 4 bases and J by 5 bases, leaving 7 bases between them. The CDR3 sequence: CASSSVVDTQYF. The CDR3 DNA reads TGTGCCAGCAGTTCAGTGGTAGATACGCAGTATTTT.

This clone was seen a few times. The rearrangement joins TRBV5-4 to TRBJ1-3; no definite D call. Germline V lookup: CDR1 SGHNT, CDR2 YYREEE (reference sequence). There are 14 residues in the CDR3. V lost 1 base to trimming and J lost 3 bases, with 8 bases between them. CDR3 in amino acids: CASSLLGGGNTIYF. The CDR3, as DNA: TGTGCCAGCAGCTTGTTAGGCGGTGGAAACACCATATATTTT.

CDR3 sequence (DNA): TGTGCCAGCAGTGAAACGCAAGGAGGAGGGCCAGATACGCAGTATTTT. Translation: CASSETQGGGPDTQYF. The rearrangement uses TRBV6-1 and TRBJ2-3; D is perhaps TRBD2 (6 bases). The CDR3 is 16 residues long. The germline gives CDR1 MNHNS, CDR2 SASEGT. Between the trimmed V and J ends, which lost 2 bases and 4 bases, there was a span of 16 bases.